The 16 T cell receptor beta chains given below trace back to one sample, sequenced in a study of cytomegalovirus exposure and HLA in healthy donors. It was with 60 Vbeta and 13 Jbeta primers that the PCR ran. Sequenced by immunoSEQ multiplex PCR; TCRdb stores in-frame clones only, minus some. Seen here are about 140,000 clones, 65% to 75% observed once, and the top ten hold about 4.7%. Sequenced material: PBMCs. These TCRs come from a man aged 60 to 69 in good health and CMV-seronegative.

This clone was picked up many times. The chain has TRBV7-9 and TRBJ2-1, with D possibly matching TRBD2 (6 bases). This CDR3 contains 15 residues. Trimming removed 5 bases from V and 7 bases from J, with 18 bases in between. The germline V gene encodes CDR1 SEHNR and CDR2 FQNEAQ (reference sequence). CDR3 nucleotides: TGTGCCAGCAGCCTCACGGGAGAAAATAAGAATGAGCAGTTCTTC. Amino acids: CASSLTGENKNEQFF.

The chain carries TRBV29-1 and TRBJ1-2; 7 bases fit TRBD1. With V trimmed by 0 bases and J by 4 bases, 17 bases remained unmatched. Germline V CDR1 and CDR2: SQVTM, ANQGSEA. The CDR3 consists of 18 residues. CDR3 amino acids: CSVEDQRQGKIRSYGYTF. CDR3 bases: TGCAGCGTTGAAGACCAAAGACAGGGAAAAATAAGAAGCTATGGCTACACCTTC.

This chain links TRBV28 with TRBJ1-6; tentative D call: TRBD1 (6 bases). The CDR3 consists of 13 residues. V gave up 2 bases and J gave up 13 bases, with 12 bases separating them. Germline CDR1 MDHEN, CDR2 SYDVKM. CDR3 bases: TGTGCCAGCAGTTTAGAGGGGGAAAGGCCCCTCCACTTT. As protein: CASSLEGERPLHF.

This clone was recorded once. This sequence joins TRBV4-3 and TRBJ2-1; 13 bases fit TRBD2. The CDR3 runs 17 residues. Germline CDR1 and CDR2: LGHNA and YSLEER. Trimming took 2 bases from V and 8 from J; bases not matched to a gene: 9. The CDR3 sequence is CASSQNSGLAGSDEQFF. The CDR3 DNA sequence: TGCGCCAGCAGCCAAAACTCGGGACTAGCGGGATCGGATGAGCAGTTCTTC.

The chain employs TRBV9 and TRBJ2-2, with D tentatively TRBD1 (6 bases). Per the germline V gene, CDR1 is SGDLS and CDR2 is YYNGEE. Trimming shortened V by 0 bases and J by 0 bases, and 6 bases separated the two germline ends. The CDR3 runs 15 residues. DNA of the CDR3: TGTGCCAGCAGCGTAGAGGGGGCGAACACCGGGGAGCTGTTTTTT. As protein: CASSVEGANTGELFF. Based on the CDR3 plus reference TRBV9 and TRBJ2-2, the full variable domain is DSGVTQTPKHLITATGQRVTLRCSPRSGDLSVYWYQQSLDQGLQFLIQYYNGEERAKGNILERFSAQQFPDLHSELNLSSLELGDSALYFCASSVEGANTGELFFGEGSRLTVL.

The rearrangement joins TRBV27 to TRBJ1-5; the match to TRBD1 covers 9 bases. The trim removed 8 bases at V and 4 bases at J, leaving 0 bases unmatched. Germline CDR1 reads MNHEY; CDR2 reads SMNVEV (reference sequence). The CDR3 sequence is 12 residues long. The CDR3 coding sequence is TGTGCCAGCGGACAGGGGAATCAGCCCCAGCATTTT. Its protein is CASGQGNQPQHF.

The chain uses TRBV30 and TRBJ2-7, with 9 positions matching TRBD1. Per the germline V gene, CDR1 is GTSNPN and CDR2 is SVGIG (reference sequence). The trim removed 4 bases at V and 5 bases at J, leaving 9 bases unmatched. The CDR3 loop spans 14 amino acids. CDR3 nucleotides: TGTGCCTGGACGACCGGGACAGGGTTAAACGAGCAGTACTTC. Its translation: CAWTTGTGLNEQYF.

Only one count was recorded for this clone. The genes are TRBV15 and TRBJ1-2; TRBD1 aligns across 7 bases. CDR1 is LNHNV and CDR2 is YYDKDF in the germline V gene (reference sequence). The V and J ends lost 1 base and 5 bases, in that order; junction bases with no gene match: 4. The CDR3 contains 14 residues. For the CDR3, the DNA is TGTGCCACCAGCAGAGGGGGACAGCAGTATGGCTACACCTTC. This sequence encodes CATSRGGQQYGYTF.

The J gene is TRBJ1-6, the V gene TRBV5-1; no reliable D call. The V end was cut by 5 bases, the J end by 7 bases, with 10 bases between. The CDR3 contains 13 residues. Germline assignment: CDR1 SGHRS and CDR2 YFSETQ. The chain's CDR3 is CASREGSNSPLHF. The CDR3 bases are TGCGCCAGCAGGGAGGGTTCCAATTCACCCCTCCACTTT.

The genes are TRBV28 and TRBJ2-1; D gene ambiguous. V gave up 3 bases and J gave up 3 bases, with 12 bases separating them. Germline values: CDR1 MDHEN, CDR2 SYDVKM. CDR3 length equals 15 residues. CDR3 sequence (DNA): TGTGCCAGCAGTTTGATCCTAGGAAACTACAATGAGCAGTTCTTC. Protein product: CASSLILGNYNEQFF.

This clone has only a few counts. The chain uses TRBV7-8 and TRBJ2-2, with 7 bases identical to TRBD2. V gave up 5 bases and J gave up 1 base; unmatched junction bases: 4. This CDR3 is built from 15 residues. Per germline, CDR1 SGHVS and CDR2 FQNEAQ. As DNA, the CDR3 is TGTGCCAGCAGCCCCACGGGAGGGAACACCGGGGAGCTGTTTTTT. Its translation: CASSPTGGNTGELFF.

The CDR3 nucleotides are TGTGCCACCAACGGACAGCTAGATCAGCCCCAGCATTTT. The encoded protein is CATNGQLDQPQHF. The V gene is TRBV10-3, the J gene TRBJ1-5; D may be TRBD1 (6 bases). The germline V gene has CDR1 ENHRY and CDR2 SYGVKD. The V end lost 10 bases, the J end lost 5 bases, and 15 bases lay between the germline ends. The CDR3 covers 13 residues.

The chain uses TRBV2 and TRBJ1-1; 7 bases are shared with TRBD1. In germline, CDR1 is SNHLY, CDR2 FYNNEI. The V segment lost 7 bases and the J segment 0 bases; nucleotides outside the gene matches: 8. This CDR3 spans 15 amino acids. The CDR3 nucleotides are TGTGCCAGCACCTCACAGGGGCTTATGAACACTGAAGCTTTCTTT. Protein sequence: CASTSQGLMNTEAFF.

The V and J genes are TRBV11-2 and TRBJ1-3; TRBD1 is a possible D gene (5 bases). Between the trimmed V and J ends, which lost 5 bases and 4 bases, there was a span of 12 bases. Looked up from germline, CDR1 is SGHAT and CDR2 is FQNNGV. The CDR3 extends over 14 amino acids. CDR3 sequence reads: CASSPAGPGNTIYF. The CDR3 bases are TGTGCCAGCAGCCCCGCAGGGCCCGGAAACACCATATATTTT.

This chain joins TRBV7-2 and TRBJ1-2; 11 bases are a match to TRBD1. The germline gives CDR1 SGHTA, CDR2 FQGNSA. Germline trimming cut 5 bases from V and 8 bases from J; bases unmatched to any gene: 7. The CDR3 extends over 14 amino acids. The CDR3 loop is CASSGRTGGTGYTF. CDR3 in DNA: TGTGCCAGCAGCGGGCGGACAGGGGGCACCGGCTACACCTTC.

The chain links TRBV28 to TRBJ2-2, with D tentatively TRBD2 (6 bases). Trimming cost V 2 bases and J 0 bases, with 10 bases left between them. The CDR3 totals 16 residues. CDR1 is MDHEN, CDR2 SYDVKM, per germline. The CDR3 bases are TGTGCCAGCAGTTTACTGGGACTTACGAACACCGGGGAGCTGTTTTTT. Encoded protein: CASSLLGLTNTGELFF. Drawing the rest from reference TRBV28 and TRBJ2-2, the complete variable domain is DVKVTQSSRYLVKRTGEKVFLECVQDMDHENMFWYRQDPGLGLRLIYFSYDVKMKEKGDIPEGYSVSREKKERFSLILESASTNQTSMYLCASSLLGLTNTGELFFGEGSRLTVL.